This T cell receptor (beta chain) was identified during a study of CD8+ T cells in alopecia areata. Treatment in this sample: oral pan-JAK inhibitor, 5-10 mg twice daily. Lesional scalp punch biopsies and peripheral blood were collected from alopecia areata patients. This clone was picked up a small number of times. The antigen is undetermined. V was pared by 2 bases and J by 5 bases, with 12 bases between. The CDR3 is 14 amino acids. The germline CDR1 and CDR2 sequences are SGHDN and FVKESK. Sequencing used cDNA as its template, made by extracting RNA and reverse transcribing it. Profiled with immunoSEQ multiplex PCR; TCRdb holds only in-frame clones, not every one. Of 110,000 or so clones listed, less than 70% were seen once; the top ten hold around 3.4%. The study's findings and limits: Sequenced scalp T cells also include alphabeta T cells resident in normal skin.

This clonotype originated in a human donor with alopecia areata. The input for sequencing was CD4+ T cells sorted from blood, taken at week 24, from a patient treated with tofacitinib. The rearrangement links TRBV14 to TRBJ1-1; D possibly corresponds to TRBD1 (5 bases). CDR3 sequence: CASSQLQGGTEAFF. CDR3 in DNA: TGTGCCAGCAGCCAATTGCAGGGAGGAACTGAAGCTTTCTTT.